This T cell receptor beta chain came from a study of T cell changes during pregnancy in multiple sclerosis. CDR1 is MNHEY, CDR2 SVGAGI, per germline. The V segment lost 3 bases and the J segment 4 bases; nucleotides outside the gene matches: 2. The CDR3 runs to 13 residues. TCRdb keeps only in-frame clones here, not all; method: immunoSEQ multiplex PCR. The table has some 27,000 clones, about 89% seen once. The source was CD8+ T cells from peripheral blood mononuclear cells, collected before pregnancy. The TCR originated in a female donor with multiple sclerosis, enrolled in a pregnancy study. V gene TRBV6-5 combines with J gene TRBJ2-7, with 8 bases matching TRBD1. Here the CDR3 reads CASSYWTGYEQYF. For the CDR3, the DNA is TGTGCCAGCAGTTATTGGACAGGGTACGAGCAGTACTTC.